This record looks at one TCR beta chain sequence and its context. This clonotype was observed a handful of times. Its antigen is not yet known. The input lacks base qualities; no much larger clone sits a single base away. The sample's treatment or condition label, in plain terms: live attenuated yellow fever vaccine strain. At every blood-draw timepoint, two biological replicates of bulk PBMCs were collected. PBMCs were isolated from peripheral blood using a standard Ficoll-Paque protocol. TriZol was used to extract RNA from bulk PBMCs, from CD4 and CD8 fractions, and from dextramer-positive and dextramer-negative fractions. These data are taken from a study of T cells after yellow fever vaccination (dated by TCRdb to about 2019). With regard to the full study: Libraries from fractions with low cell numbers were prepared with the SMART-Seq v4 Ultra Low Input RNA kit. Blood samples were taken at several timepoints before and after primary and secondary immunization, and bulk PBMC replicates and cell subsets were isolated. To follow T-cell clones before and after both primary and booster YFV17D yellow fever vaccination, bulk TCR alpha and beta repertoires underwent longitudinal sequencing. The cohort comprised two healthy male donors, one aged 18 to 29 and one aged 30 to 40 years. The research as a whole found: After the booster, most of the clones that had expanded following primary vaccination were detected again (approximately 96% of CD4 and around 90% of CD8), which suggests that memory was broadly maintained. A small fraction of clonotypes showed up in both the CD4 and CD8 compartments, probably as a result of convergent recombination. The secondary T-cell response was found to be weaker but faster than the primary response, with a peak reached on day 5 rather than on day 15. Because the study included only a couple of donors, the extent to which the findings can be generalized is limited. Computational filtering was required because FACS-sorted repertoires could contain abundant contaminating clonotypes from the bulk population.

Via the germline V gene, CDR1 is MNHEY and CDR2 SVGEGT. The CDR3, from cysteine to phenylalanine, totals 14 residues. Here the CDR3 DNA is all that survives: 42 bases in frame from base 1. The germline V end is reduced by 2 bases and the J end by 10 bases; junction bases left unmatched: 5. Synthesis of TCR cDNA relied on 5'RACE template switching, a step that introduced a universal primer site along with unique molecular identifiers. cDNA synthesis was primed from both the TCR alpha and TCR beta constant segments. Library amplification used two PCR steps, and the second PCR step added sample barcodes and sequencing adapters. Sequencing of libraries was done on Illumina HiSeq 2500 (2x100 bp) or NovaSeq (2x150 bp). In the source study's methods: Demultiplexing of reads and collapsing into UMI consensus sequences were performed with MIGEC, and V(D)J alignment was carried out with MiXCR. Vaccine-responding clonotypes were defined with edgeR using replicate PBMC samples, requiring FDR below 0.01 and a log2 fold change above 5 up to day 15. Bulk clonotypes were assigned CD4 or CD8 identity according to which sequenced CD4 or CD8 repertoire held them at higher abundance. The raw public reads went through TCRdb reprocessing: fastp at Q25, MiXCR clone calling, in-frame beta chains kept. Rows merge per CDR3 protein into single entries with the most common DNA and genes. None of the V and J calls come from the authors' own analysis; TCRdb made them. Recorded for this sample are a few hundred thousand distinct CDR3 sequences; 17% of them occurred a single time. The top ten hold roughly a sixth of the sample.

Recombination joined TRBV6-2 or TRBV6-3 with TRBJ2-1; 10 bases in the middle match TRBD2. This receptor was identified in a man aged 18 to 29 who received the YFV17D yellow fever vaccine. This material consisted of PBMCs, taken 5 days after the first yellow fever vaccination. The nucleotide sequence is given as TGTGCCAGCAGTTACCCAGCGGGGGGGCAGGAGCAGTTCTTC. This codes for CASSYPAGGQEQFF.